The 28 T cell receptor beta chains below come from one sample, sequenced in a study of CXCR3-negative and CXCR3-positive naive CD8 T cells. Study results and caveats: TRB CDR3 hydrophobicity was greater in CXCR3-positive naive cells than in CXCR3-negative naive cells.

Libraries of TRB cDNA were made by 5' RACE and carried UMIs. TCRdb re-called the 5' RACE reads and gives one entry per CDR3 protein, without DNA. The repertoire shows some 120,000 distinct CDR3 sequences; the top ten hold under 0.75%. Their recognized antigens are unknown. Sequenced input: naive CXCR3+ CD8+ T cells from blood. Subset given: CD45RO-CCR7+CD27+CD95- naive CD8+ T cells expressing CXCR3 (TNR3+). The receptors derive from a human donor in good health. Some clones in this sample may be carry-over from other donors' samples.

The chain uses TRBV4-3 and TRBJ2-1. Germline V CDR1 and CDR2: LGHNA, YSLEER. The CDR3 is 15 residues long. The CDR3 sequence: CAGSQGSNSYNEQFF.

The V gene is TRBV7-6, the J gene TRBJ1-1. This CDR3 contains 17 residues. Germline V gene lookup returns CDR1 SGHVS and CDR2 FNYEAQ. Here the CDR3 reads CASSLGQGGGPNTEAFF.

This CDR3 is CASSRSNNEQFF. This chain links TRBV7-6 with TRBJ2-1. Per the germline V gene, CDR1 is SGHVS and CDR2 is FNYEAQ. The CDR3 loop spans 12 amino acids.

The chain is built from TRBV6-5 and TRBJ2-1; TCRdb reports TRBD2, a call that lacks DNA to check it against. Germline CDR1 is MNHEY and CDR2 is SVGAGI. The CDR3 totals 15 residues. The CDR3 loop reads CASSYSAGLVDEQFF.

The chain is built from TRBV7-9 and TRBJ2-3; TCRdb designates TRBD1, a call that cannot be tested without DNA. The germline CDR1 and CDR2 sequences are SEHNR and FQNEAQ (reference sequence). CDR3 length: 15 amino acids. The CDR3 region is CASNNPGKYTDTQYF. The full variable domain, with the rest looked up from reference TRBV7-9 and TRBJ2-3, is DTGVSQNPRHKITKRGQNVTFRCDPISEHNRLYWYRQTLGQGPEFLTYFQNEAQLEKSRLLSDRFSAERPKGSFSTLEIQRTEQGDSAMYLCASNNPGKYTDTQYFGPGTRLTVL.

This chain connects TRBV20-1 to TRBJ2-7; there is no DNA to check the TCRdb D call of TRBD1. Germline-derived CDR1 and CDR2 are DFQATT and SNEGSKA (reference sequence). The length of the CDR3 is 13 residues. CDR3 in amino acids: CSAQVQGGYEQYF.

The J gene is TRBJ2-1, the V gene TRBV12-3 or TRBV12-4; TCRdb's D gene call, TRBD1, goes unchecked for lack of DNA. CDR3 length equals 17 residues. CDR3 in amino acids: CASSHSHWTGYYNEQFF.

The chain links TRBV6-6 to TRBJ1-1; TCRdb outputs TRBD1, but without DNA this stays unchecked. Germline CDR1 is MNHNY and CDR2 is SVGAGI (reference sequence). The CDR3 covers 16 residues. CDR3 amino acids: CASSSEGGDRGTEAFF.

The V gene is TRBV19, the J gene TRBJ1-2; TCRdb reports TRBD1, a call that lacks DNA to check it against. Germline V gene data show CDR1 as LNHDA and CDR2 as SQIVND (reference sequence). The CDR3 has 16 amino acids. CDR3 residues: CASSIFGGPEAYGYTF.

This chain joins TRBV7-9 and TRBJ2-3. The CDR3 is made up of 13 amino acids. Germline V lookup: CDR1 SEHNR, CDR2 FQNEAQ (reference sequence). The CDR3 protein is CASSLESTDTQYF.

The rearrangement links TRBV30 to TRBJ2-7; TCRdb's D call, TRBD2, is unchecked because there is no DNA. Germline V gene sequence: CDR1 GTSNPN, CDR2 SVGIG (reference sequence). This CDR3 spans 16 amino acids. The CDR3 sequence is CAWSVKGWGLGDEQYF.

The chain links TRBV12-3 or TRBV12-4 to TRBJ1-2; TCRdb reports TRBD1, a call that lacks DNA to check it against. The CDR3 is 13 residues long. CDR3 loop: CASSSGHNYGYTF.

The chain couples TRBV20-1 to TRBJ2-1; as DNA is missing, the TRBD1 call by TCRdb cannot be tested. The CDR3 has 16 residues. CDR1 is DFQATT, CDR2 SNEGSKA, per germline (reference sequence). Here the CDR3 reads CSARDIGGASYNEQFF.

V usage is TRBV2 and J usage is TRBJ1-1; TCRdb returns TRBD1, unconfirmable since there is no DNA. This CDR3 contains 13 residues. Per germline, CDR1 SNHLY and CDR2 FYNNEI. CDR3 sequence reads: CASRGTGGTEAFF.

The chain uses TRBV28 and TRBJ2-1; TCRdb picks TRBD1, but there is no DNA to check that call. This CDR3 spans 14 amino acids. Germline V gene lookup returns CDR1 MDHEN and CDR2 SYDVKM. CDR3 in amino acids: CASSSTGTEGSGFF.

CDR3 in amino acids: CATSKGVDGQPQHF. This sequence joins TRBV15 and TRBJ1-5. This CDR3 is built from 14 residues. Looked up from germline, CDR1 is LNHNV and CDR2 is YYDKDF (reference sequence).

The chain carries TRBV7-9 and TRBJ1-1; the D call of TRBD1 rests on TCRdb alone, since no DNA is present to check it. CDR1 and CDR2 from the germline V gene are SEHNR and FQNEAQ (reference sequence). This CDR3 spans 15 amino acids. The CDR3 sequence: CASSPPRRPNTEAFF.

The gene calls are TRBV29-1 and TRBJ2-2. CDR1 SQVTM and CDR2 ANQGSEA come from the germline V gene. This CDR3 has 13 amino acids. CDR3 amino acids: CSVTIGMGGELFF.

This rearrangement joins TRBV29-1 to TRBJ2-5; there is no DNA to check the TCRdb D call of TRBD1. Germline-derived CDR1 and CDR2 are SQVTM and ANQGSEA. The CDR3 consists of 17 residues. The CDR3 loop reads CSVEFVGQGIVQETQYF.

This rearrangement joins TRBV5-1 to TRBJ2-3. This CDR3 contains 15 residues. CDR1 and CDR2 from the germline V gene are SGHRS and YFSETQ. The CDR3 loop reads CASSLVALQSDTQYF.

The V call is TRBV29-1, the J call TRBJ1-2; TCRdb returns TRBD1, unconfirmable since there is no DNA. The CDR3 length is 13 residues. The germline V gene has CDR1 SQVTM and CDR2 ANQGSEA. CDR3 amino acids: CSVIGQGANGYTF.

The rearrangement uses TRBV7-2 and TRBJ1-1. Germline V gives CDR1 SGHTA, CDR2 FQGNSA. The CDR3 has 12 amino acids. CDR3 region: CASSFTSTEAFF.

This chain joins TRBV29-1 and TRBJ2-1; checking the TCRdb D call of TRBD2 is not possible without DNA. The CDR3 runs to 19 residues. In germline, CDR1 is SQVTM, CDR2 ANQGSEA. CDR3 sequence reads: CSVDGLTSGRASSYNEQFF.

This sequence joins TRBV20-1 and TRBJ1-5. In germline, CDR1 is DFQATT, CDR2 SNEGSKA (reference sequence). CDR3 length equals 16 residues. The CDR3 is CSARDRDGNSNQPQHF.

The rearrangement uses TRBV27 and TRBJ1-1; the TRBD1 assignment by TCRdb is unverifiable without DNA. This CDR3 is 17 amino acids long. Germline V gene data show CDR1 as MNHEY and CDR2 as SMNVEV (reference sequence). The CDR3 sequence is CASSLSPNPGAGDEAFF.

The chain employs TRBV12-3 or TRBV12-4 and TRBJ2-7; the D call of TRBD2 rests on TCRdb alone, since no DNA is present to check it. CDR3 length: 14 residues. This CDR3 reads CASSHSGRSGEQYF.

The chain combines TRBV7-2 with TRBJ2-1; as DNA is missing, the TRBD2 call by TCRdb cannot be tested. The CDR3 loop spans 13 amino acids. Germline V CDR1 and CDR2: SGHTA, FQGNSA. The CDR3 sequence is CASSFGLAHEQFF.

The chain carries TRBV12-3 or TRBV12-4 and TRBJ2-3; there is no DNA to check the TCRdb D call of TRBD1. The CDR3 runs to 14 residues. CDR3 amino acids: CASSWTGRTDTQYF.